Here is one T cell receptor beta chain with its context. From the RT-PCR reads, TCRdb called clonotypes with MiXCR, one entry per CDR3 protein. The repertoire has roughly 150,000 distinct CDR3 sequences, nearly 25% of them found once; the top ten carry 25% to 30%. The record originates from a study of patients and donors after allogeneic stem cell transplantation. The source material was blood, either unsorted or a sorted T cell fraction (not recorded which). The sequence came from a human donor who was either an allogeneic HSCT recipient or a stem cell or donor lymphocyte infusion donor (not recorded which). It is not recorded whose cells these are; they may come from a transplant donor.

Here the CDR3 reads CASSLRGLMAETQYF. The CDR3 DNA reads TGTGCCAGCAGTTTAAGGGGACTTATGGCGGAGACCCAGTACTTC. V and J are TRBV12-3 or TRBV12-4 and TRBJ2-5, with D possibly matching TRBD2 (6 bases). The V end lost 2 bases, the J end lost 5 bases, and 15 bases lay between the germline ends. This CDR3 contains 15 residues.